This T cell receptor beta chain was recorded in a study of cytomegalovirus exposure and HLA in healthy donors. This clone appeared a few times. The PCR used 60 Vbeta and 13 Jbeta primers. Sequencing was performed with immunoSEQ multiplex PCR; in TCRdb, only in-frame clones are kept and a portion is missing. The sample contains about 100,000 clones, 55% to 80% of which appear only once. The CDR3 is 15 residues long. The specimen sequenced was PBMCs. This clonotype was sampled from a human donor in good health. The chain combines TRBV21-1 with TRBJ2-7; whether TRBD2, the table's D call, matches the DNA was not checked. TRBV21-1 is listed as a pseudogene. The CDR3 nucleotides are TGTGCCAGCAGCGTTCGTAGCGGGGAGCACTACGAGCAGTACTTC. It encodes CASSVRSGEHYEQYF.